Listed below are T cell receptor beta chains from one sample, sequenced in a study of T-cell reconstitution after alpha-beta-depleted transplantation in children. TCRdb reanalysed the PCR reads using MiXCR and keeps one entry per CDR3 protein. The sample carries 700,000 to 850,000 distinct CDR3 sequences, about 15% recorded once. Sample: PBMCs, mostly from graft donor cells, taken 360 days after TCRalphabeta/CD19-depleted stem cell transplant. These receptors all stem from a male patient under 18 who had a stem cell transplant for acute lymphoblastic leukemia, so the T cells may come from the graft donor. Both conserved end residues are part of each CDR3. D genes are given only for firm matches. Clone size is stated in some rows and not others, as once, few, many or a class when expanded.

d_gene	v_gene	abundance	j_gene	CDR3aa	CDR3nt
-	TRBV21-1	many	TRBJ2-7	CASSKFRTDMYEQYF	TGTGCCAGCAGCAAATTTCGGACGGATATGTACGAGCAGTATTTC
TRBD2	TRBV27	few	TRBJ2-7	CASSFSSGESYEQYF	TGTGCCAGCAGTTTCTCTAGCGGGGAATCCTACGAGCAGTACTTC
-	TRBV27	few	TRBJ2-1	CASSPLHSYNEQFF	TGTGCCAGCAGTCCATTACACTCCTACAATGAGCAGTTCTTC
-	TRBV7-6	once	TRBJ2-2	CASSLALRISNTGELFF	TGTGCCAGCAGCTTAGCGCTACGCATCTCGAACACCGGGGAGCTGTTTTTT
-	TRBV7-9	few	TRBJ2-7	CASSPGSGGLKDYEQYF	TGTGCCAGCAGCCCGGGCAGCGGCGGCCTAAAAGACTACGAGCAGTACTTC
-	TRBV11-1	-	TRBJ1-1	CASSLEQSNTEAFF	TGTGCCAGCAGCTTAGAACAGTCGAACACTGAAGCTTTCTTT
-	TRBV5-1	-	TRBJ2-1	CASSFWAGDYNEQFF	TGCGCCAGCAGCTTTTGGGCAGGGGATTACAATGAGCAGTTCTTC
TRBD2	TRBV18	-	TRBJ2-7	CASSRGDAYEQYF	TGTGCCAGCTCCCGGGGGGATGCCTACGAGCAGTACTTC
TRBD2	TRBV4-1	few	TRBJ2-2	CASSLGELADTGELFF	TGCGCCAGCAGCCTGGGGGAGCTAGCGGACACCGGGGAGCTGTTTTTT
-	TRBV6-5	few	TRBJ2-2	CASSYSSGQITGELFF	TGTGCCAGCAGTTACTCTTCGGGGCAGATTACCGGGGAGCTGTTTTTT
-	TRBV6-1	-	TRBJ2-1	CASRGVLSYNEQFF	TGTGCCAGCAGGGGGGTTTTATCGTACAATGAGCAGTTCTTC
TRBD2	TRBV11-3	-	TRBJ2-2	CASSFRSGGSQYTGELFF	TGTGCCAGCAGCTTCAGGTCCGGCGGGAGTCAATACACCGGGGAGCTGTTTTTT
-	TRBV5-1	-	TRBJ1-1	CASSLDTAPSNTEAFF	TGCGCCAGCAGCTTGGATACGGCTCCGTCGAACACTGAAGCTTTCTTT
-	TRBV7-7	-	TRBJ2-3	CASSLGQGSLDTQYF	TGTGCCAGCAGCTTAGGGCAGGGGAGTCTAGATACGCAGTATTTT
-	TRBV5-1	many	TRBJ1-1	CASRQSGLNTEAFF	TGCGCCAGCCGACAGAGCGGGCTGAACACTGAAGCTTTCTTT
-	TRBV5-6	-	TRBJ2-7	CASSAGLGTYEQYF	TGTGCCAGCAGCGCCGGACTGGGCACCTACGAGCAGTACTTC
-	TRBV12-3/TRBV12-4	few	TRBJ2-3	CASRQVTDTQYF	TGTGCCAGCCGGCAGGTAACAGATACGCAGTATTTT
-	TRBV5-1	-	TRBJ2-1	CASSLGQRNEQFF	TGCGCCAGCAGCTTGGGACAGCGGAATGAGCAGTTCTTC
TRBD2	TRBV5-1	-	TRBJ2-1	CASSLPLTSGRGNEQFF	TGCGCCAGCAGCTTGCCCCTTACTAGCGGGAGAGGCAATGAGCAGTTCTTC
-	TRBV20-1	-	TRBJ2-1	CSAQGANSYNEQFF	TGCAGTGCTCAGGGAGCTAACTCCTACAATGAGCAGTTCTTC
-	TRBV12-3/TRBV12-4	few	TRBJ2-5	CASSLKTGKETQYF	TGTGCCAGCAGTTTAAAGACCGGGAAAGAGACCCAGTACTTC
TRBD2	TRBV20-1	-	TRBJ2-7	CCAISPTSVNSYEQYF	TGCTGTGCTATAAGCCCAACTAGCGTTAACTCCTACGAGCAGTACTTC
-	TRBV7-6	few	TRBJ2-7	CASSTSPRGGSAFIYEQYF	TGTGCCAGCAGCACCTCCCCTCGGGGTGGGTCAGCGTTTATCTACGAGCAGTACTTC
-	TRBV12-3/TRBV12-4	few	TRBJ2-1	CASLTPGGGHYEQFF	TGTGCCAGCCTCACACCCGGGGGCGGTCACTATGAGCAGTTCTTC
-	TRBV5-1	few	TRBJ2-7	CASSRGVNFYEQYF	TGCGCCAGCAGCAGGGGGGTTAACTTCTACGAGCAGTACTTC
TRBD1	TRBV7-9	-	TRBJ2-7	CASSPNRGVFPSEQYF	TGTGCCAGCAGCCCCAACAGGGGAGTCTTCCCTTCCGAGCAGTACTTC
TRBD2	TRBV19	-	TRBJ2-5	CASSIGTSVYQETQYF	TGTGCCAGTAGTATAGGGACTAGCGTGTACCAAGAGACCCAGTACTTC
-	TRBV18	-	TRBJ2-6	CASSPLRQGGPGANVLTF	TGTGCCAGCTCACCTCTTCGACAAGGGGGACCTGGGGCCAACGTCCTGACTTTC
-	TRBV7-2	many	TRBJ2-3	CASSLAGTSTDTQYF	TGTGCCAGCAGCTTAGCTGGGACTAGCACAGATACGCAGTATTTT
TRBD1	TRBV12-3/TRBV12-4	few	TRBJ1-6	CASSLVRQGPNSPLHF	TGTGCCAGCAGTTTAGTGAGACAGGGGCCTAATTCACCCCTCCACTTT
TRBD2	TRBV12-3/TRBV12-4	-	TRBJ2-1	CASSLSGAGSSQFF	TGTGCCAGCAGTTTAAGTGGAGCGGGAAGTTCCCAGTTCTTC
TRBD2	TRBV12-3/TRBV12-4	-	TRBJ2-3	CASSPGTSGTAQYF	TGTGCCAGCAGTCCCGGGACTAGCGGGACGGCGCAGTATTTT
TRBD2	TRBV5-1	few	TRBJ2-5	CASSFPSGPQETQYF	TGCGCCAGCAGCTTCCCTAGCGGGCCCCAAGAGACCCAGTACTTC
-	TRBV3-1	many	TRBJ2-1	CASSQDLGAYNEQFF	TGTGCCAGCAGCCAAGATTTGGGGGCCTACAATGAGCAGTTCTTC
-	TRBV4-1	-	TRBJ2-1	CASSVGRALSSYNEQFF	TGCGCCAGCTCAGTGGGGCGTGCCCTGAGCTCCTACAATGAGCAGTTCTTC
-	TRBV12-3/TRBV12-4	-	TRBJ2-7	CASSQTRTVLYEQYF	TGTGCCAGCAGCCAGACTAGAACGGTCCTCTACGAGCAGTACTTC
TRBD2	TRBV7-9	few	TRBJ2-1	CASSLGTSSNEQFF	TGTGCCAGCAGCTTAGGGACTAGTTCAAATGAGCAGTTCTTC
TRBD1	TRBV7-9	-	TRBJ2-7	CASSSGQGIGRFEQYF	TGTGCCAGCAGCTCCGGACAGGGAATTGGGCGGTTCGAGCAGTACTTC
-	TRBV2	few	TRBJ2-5	CASSESPQETQYF	TGTGCCAGCAGTGAGAGTCCGCAAGAGACCCAGTACTTC
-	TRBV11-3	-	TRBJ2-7	CASKGQGRSEQYF	TGTGCCAGCAAGGGCCAGGGTAGGAGCGAGCAGTACTTC
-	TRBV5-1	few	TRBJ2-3	CASSLDRITDTQYF	TGCGCCAGCAGCTTGGATCGGATCACAGATACGCAGTATTTT
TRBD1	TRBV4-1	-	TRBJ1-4	CASRRQGAEKLFF	TGCGCCAGCCGTAGACAGGGGGCCGAAAAACTGTTTTTT
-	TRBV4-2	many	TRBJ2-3	CASSRGRATDTQYF	TGTGCCAGCAGCCGTGGGCGGGCCACAGATACGCAGTATTTT
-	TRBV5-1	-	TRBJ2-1	CASSLDFAGAIYNEQFF	TGCGCCAGCAGCTTGGACTTCGCAGGGGCCATCTACAATGAGCAGTTCTTC
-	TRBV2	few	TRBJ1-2	CASHGVYYGYTF	TGTGCCTCACACGGGGTTTACTATGGCTACACCTTC
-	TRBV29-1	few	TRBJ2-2	CSVARARNTGELFF	TGCAGCGTTGCCAGGGCTCGGAACACCGGGGAGCTGTTTTTT
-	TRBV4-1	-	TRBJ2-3	CASSRQPGMRTDTQYF	TGCGCCAGCAGCCGCCAGCCGGGGATGCGCACAGATACGCAGTATTTT
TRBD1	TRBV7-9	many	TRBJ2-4	CASSLIRDRVF	TGTGCCAGCAGCTTAATCCGGGACAGGGTCTTC
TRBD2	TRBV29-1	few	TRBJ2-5	CSGGLVEETQYF	TGCAGCGGGGGACTAGTGGAAGAGACCCAGTACTTC
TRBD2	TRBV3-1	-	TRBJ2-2	CASSQGLAGLLDTGELFF	TGTGCCAGCAGCCAGGGACTAGCGGGACTTTTGGACACCGGGGAGCTGTTTTTT
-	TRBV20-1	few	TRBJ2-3	CRLPRESGTDTQYF	TGCAGGTTACCTAGGGAGTCTGGCACAGATACGCAGTATTTT
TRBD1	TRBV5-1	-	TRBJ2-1	CASRVGQGSDYNEQFF	TGCGCCAGCAGAGTGGGACAGGGGAGCGACTACAATGAGCAGTTCTTC
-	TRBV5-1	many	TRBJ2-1	CASSSDRRRGQFF	TGCGCCAGCAGCTCGGACAGAAGGAGAGGGCAGTTCTTC
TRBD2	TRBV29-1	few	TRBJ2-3	CSVLTSGSETDTQYF	TGCAGCGTCTTGACTAGCGGGAGTGAGACAGATACGCAGTATTTT
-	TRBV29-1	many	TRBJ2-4	CSVEEWKGVNIQYF	TGCAGCGTTGAAGAGTGGAAGGGGGTAAACATTCAGTACTTC
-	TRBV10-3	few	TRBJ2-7	CATAPSGRIYEQYF	TGTGCCACCGCACCCTCTGGGCGGATTTACGAGCAGTACTTC
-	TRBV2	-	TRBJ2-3	CASSDTLLAAADTQYF	TGTGCCAGCAGTGATACCCTGCTAGCCGCCGCAGATACGCAGTATTTT
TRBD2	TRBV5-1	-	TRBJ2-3	CASSSWTSDADTQYF	TGCGCCAGCAGTTCCTGGACTAGCGACGCAGATACGCAGTATTTT